The T cell receptor (beta chain) under discussion was sequenced for a study of T-cell memory formation after mild COVID-19. Study information: TCR clusters mostly belonged to single donors. Study outcomes and limitations: Later expanders leaned toward CD4+, whereas clones contracting from day 15 to 85 were balanced CD4/CD8.

TCRdb re-called the 5' RACE reads through MiXCR, storing one row per CDR3 protein. The sample shows about 430,000 distinct CDR3 sequences, under 20% of them seen only once. As for this clonotype: What it recognizes is unknown.

Germline V CDR1 and CDR2: MGHDK, SYGVNS. The CDR3 has 14 amino acids. V was cut by 3 bases and J by 3 bases, with 11 bases left in between. The genes are TRBV25-1 and TRBJ1-2; D perhaps matches TRBD1 (5 bases). The sample taken for sequencing was PBMCs or a T cell subset sorted from them (not recorded which). The source is a man aged 18 to 35 who had mild COVID-19 (a few samples of this study predate the infection). Cell type and time point are not known. CDR3: CASSDFGTHYGYTF. Here the CDR3 DNA reads TGTGCCAGCAGTGATTTTGGGACTCACTATGGCTACACCTTC.